This TCR beta chain originates from a study of low-dose radiotherapy and immunotherapy resistance in tumors. Indicated time point: before trial treatment. Donors were administered nivolumab, ipilimumab, aspirin and low-dose cyclophosphamide, together with low-dose radiotherapy. TRAV and TRBV primers primed cDNA for both TCRalpha and TCRbeta. TCRs were amplified for around 21 PCR cycles with a constant-region primer and V-primer adapter. From the reads, TCRdb called clonotypes with MiXCR, one entry per CDR3 protein. The profile shows tens of thousands of distinct CDR3 sequences, approximately 26% of them singletons. Germline CDR1 and CDR2: MNHNY and SVGAGI (reference sequence). CDR3 length: 13 amino acids.

The clonotype originates from a male donor with prostate cancer. J is TRBJ2-5 and V is TRBV6-6, with a tentative D call TRBD1 (6 bases). The DNA end lines up better with TRBJ2-7; the J call may be wrong. Sequenced here: PBMCs, sampled before treatment. CDR3 protein: CASSPTGPYEQYF. The CDR3 DNA follows: TGTGCCAGCAGCCCGACAGGCCCTTACGAGCAGTACTTC.